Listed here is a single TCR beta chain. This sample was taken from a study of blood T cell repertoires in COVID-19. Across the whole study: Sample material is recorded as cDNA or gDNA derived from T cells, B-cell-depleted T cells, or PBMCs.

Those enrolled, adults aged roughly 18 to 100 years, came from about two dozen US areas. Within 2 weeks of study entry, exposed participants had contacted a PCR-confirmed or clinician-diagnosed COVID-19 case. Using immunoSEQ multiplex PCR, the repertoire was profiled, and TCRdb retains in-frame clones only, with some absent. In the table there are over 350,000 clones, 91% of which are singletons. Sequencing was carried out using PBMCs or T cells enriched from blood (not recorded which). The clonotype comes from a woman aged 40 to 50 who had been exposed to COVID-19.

The CDR3: CSAFKGQRAFF. In DNA form, the CDR3 reads TGCAGCGCGTTTAAGGGACAGCGAGCTTTCTTT. The chain employs TRBV29-1 and TRBJ1-1; 7 bases are a match to TRBD1. V shed 7 bases, J shed 10 bases, and the junction held 9 bases outside the gene matches. Germline V gene sequence: CDR1 SQVTM, CDR2 ANQGSEA. This CDR3 has 11 amino acids. Looking up the rest from reference TRBV29-1 and TRBJ1-1 gives the full variable domain: SAVISQKPSRDICQRGTSLTIQCQVDSQVTMMFWYRQQPGQSLTLIATANQGSEATYESGFVIDKFPISRPNLTFSTLTVSNMSPEDSSIYLCSAFKGQRAFFGQGTRLTVV.